This T cell receptor beta chain was profiled in a study of cytomegalovirus exposure and HLA in healthy donors. At the level of the study: Unique TCRs from HLA-typed donors, 80 million to 100 million of them, were held in an early data release. General study results and limits: Later analysis associated a missense DCLRE1C variant with TCR beta V- and J-gene trimming. With DRB1 most and HLA-C fewest, TCR association rates differed between HLA loci in a later analysis. According to a later analysis, donors in an Asian-associated ancestry cluster reportedly had fewer N-insertions than the approximately 670-donor mean.

The primer mix had 60 Vbeta and 13 Jbeta primers. The repertoire was sequenced with immunoSEQ multiplex PCR; TCRdb's copy has only in-frame clones and lacks some. The data hold approximately 81,000 clones, with 74% observed a single time. This clone was detected only a few times. Antigen: not known. This CDR3 has 15 residues. V lost 3 bases, J lost 4 bases, and 3 bases stayed unmatched. CDR1 and CDR2 from the germline V gene are MGHRA and YSYEKL. The V and J genes are TRBV4-1 and TRBJ1-6; 7 positions agree with TRBD1. Sample: PBMCs. This TCR came from a man between 35 and 55 years old in good health and CMV-seropositive. In DNA, the CDR3 is TGCGCCAGCAGCCACCGGGACAGTTATAATTCACCCCTCCACTTT. Its protein is CASSHRDSYNSPLHF.